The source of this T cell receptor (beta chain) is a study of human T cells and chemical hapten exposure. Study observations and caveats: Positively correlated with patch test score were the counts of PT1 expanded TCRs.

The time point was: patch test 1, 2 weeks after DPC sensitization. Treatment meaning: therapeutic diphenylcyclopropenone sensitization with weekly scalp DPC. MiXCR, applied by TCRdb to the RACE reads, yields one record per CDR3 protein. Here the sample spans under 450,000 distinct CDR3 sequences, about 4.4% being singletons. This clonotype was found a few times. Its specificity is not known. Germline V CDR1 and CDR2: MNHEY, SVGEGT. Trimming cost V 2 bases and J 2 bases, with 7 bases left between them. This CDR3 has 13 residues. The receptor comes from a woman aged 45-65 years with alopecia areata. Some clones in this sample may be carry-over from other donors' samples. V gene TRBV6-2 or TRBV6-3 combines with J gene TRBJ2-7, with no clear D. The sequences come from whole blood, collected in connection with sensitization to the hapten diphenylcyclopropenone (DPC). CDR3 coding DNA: TGTGCCAGCAGTTACAGAGTTACCTACGAGCAGTACTTC. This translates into CASSYRVTYEQYF.